This is a list of T cell receptor beta chains from one sample in a study of blood T cell repertoires in COVID-19. The repertoire was sequenced with immunoSEQ multiplex PCR; TCRdb's copy has only in-frame clones and lacks some. Among 200,000 or so clones listed, 75% to 90% were seen once. Sequencing was carried out using PBMCs or T cells enriched from blood (not recorded which). Receptors were obtained from a woman aged 18-29 years in a cohort exposed to, infected with or recovered from COVID-19 (not recorded which). Each CDR3 is given with its conserved first and last residue. D genes are given only for firm matches. Only part of the rows carry a size: once, few, many, or a class if the clone is expanded.

TRBD2,TRBV19,NA,TRBJ2-2,CASSIRLAGATNTGELFF,TGTGCCAGTAGTATCCGACTAGCGGGGGCAACGAACACCGGGGAGCTGTTTTTT
TRBD1,TRBV25-1,NA,TRBJ1-1,CASSECPGTAF,TGTGCCAGCAGTGAGTGCCCCGGGACAGCTTTC
TRBD2,TRBV10-3,NA,TRBJ2-7,CAISETSGFYEQYF,TGTGCCATCAGTGAGACTAGCGGGTTCTACGAGCAGTACTTC
NA,TRBV9,NA,TRBJ2-3,CASSVDRGSTDTQYF,TGTGCCAGCAGCGTAGATCGGGGTAGCACAGATACGCAGTATTTT
TRBD1,TRBV6-5,NA,TRBJ1-4,CASSYSYRGQNEKLFF,TGTGCCAGCAGTTACTCATACAGGGGGCAAAATGAAAAACTGTTTTTT
NA,TRBV2,NA,TRBJ2-7,CASSVERYEQYF,TGTGCCAGCAGTGTTGAGCGGTACGAGCAGTACTTC
NA,TRBV28,NA,TRBJ1-4,CASTPGGGEKLFF,TGTGCCAGCACCCCGGGGGGAGGTGAAAAACTGTTTTTT
TRBD1,TRBV11-2,NA,TRBJ1-6,CASSLDRGNSPLHF,TGTGCCAGCAGCCTGGACAGGGGTAATTCACCCCTCCACTTT
TRBD1,TRBV27,NA,TRBJ1-1,CASSPGQGAEAFF,TGTGCCAGCAGCCCGGGACAGGGAGCTGAAGCTTTCTTT
NA,TRBV5-1,few,TRBJ1-1,CASSLGQIADTEAFF,TGCGCCAGCAGCTTGGGTCAGATCGCGGACACTGAAGCTTTCTTT
TRBD1,TRBV2,NA,TRBJ1-6,CASREQGALNNSPLHF,TGTGCCAGCAGGGAACAGGGGGCGCTCAATAATTCACCCCTCCACTTT
NA,TRBV5-8,NA,TRBJ1-2,CASSPDRNYGYTF,TGTGCCAGCAGCCCGGACAGAAACTATGGCTACACCTTC
TRBD1,TRBV6-5,NA,TRBJ1-6,CAIWGQGNSPLHF,TGTGCCATCTGGGGACAGGGGAATTCACCCCTCCACTTT
TRBD1,TRBV11-2,NA,TRBJ1-1,CASSLRTGGGTEAFF,TGTGCCAGCAGCCTTCGGACAGGGGGCGGGACTGAAGCTTTCTTT
TRBD1,TRBV7-9,NA,TRBJ1-2,CASSLGRQGHYGYTF,TGTGCCAGCAGCTTAGGAAGACAGGGACACTATGGCTACACCTTC
NA,TRBV4-1,NA,TRBJ2-5,CASSTRGWRETQYF,TGCGCCAGCAGCACCCGGGGATGGCGAGAGACCCAGTACTTC
NA,TRBV5-5,NA,TRBJ1-4,CASSGDSPTTNEKLFF,TGTGCCAGCAGTGGGGACTCGCCTACAACTAATGAAAAACTGTTTTTT
TRBD2,TRBV4-2,NA,TRBJ2-4,CASSQDGTSGNPAKNIQYF,TGTGCCAGCAGCCAAGATGGGACTAGCGGGAATCCGGCCAAAAACATTCAGTACTTC
NA,TRBV6-5,NA,TRBJ1-1,CASLGRGNTEAFF,TGTGCCAGCCTGGGGCGCGGGAACACTGAAGCTTTCTTT
NA,TRBV12-5,NA,TRBJ1-4,CASGRRRATNEKLFF,TGTGCTAGTGGCCGTCGACGGGCAACTAATGAAAAACTGTTTTTT
NA,TRBV2,NA,TRBJ1-2,CASSDSGPKGTF,TGTGCCAGCAGTGACTCAGGGCCTAAGGGGACCTTC
TRBD2,TRBV11-2,once,TRBJ2-3,CASSLDGTSVTDTQYF,TGTGCCAGCAGCTTAGACGGGACTAGCGTCACAGATACGCAGTATTTT
NA,TRBV14,NA,TRBJ2-6,CASSPTPGTPGANVLTF,TGTGCCAGCAGCCCTACTCCGGGAACACCTGGGGCCAACGTCCTGACTTTC
NA,TRBV20-1,NA,TRBJ2-7,CSASPPSGRGPSPYEQYF,TGCAGTGCTAGTCCCCCTAGCGGCAGGGGCCCCAGCCCCTACGAGCAGTACTTC
NA,TRBV7-6,NA,TRBJ2-5,CASSVSRRVTETQYF,TGTGCCAGCAGCGTTAGCCGCAGGGTAACGGAGACCCAGTACTTC
NA,TRBV18,NA,TRBJ2-1,CASSPGSGEQFF,TGTGCCAGCTCCCCAGGGAGTGGTGAGCAGTTCTTC
NA,TRBV7-9,NA,TRBJ2-1,CASSLQGTSNEQFF,TGTGCCAGCAGCTTACAGGGAACGAGCAATGAGCAGTTCTTC
TRBD1,TRBV24-1,once,TRBJ2-1,CATSDVQGADNEQFF,TGTGCCACCAGTGATGTCCAGGGGGCCGACAATGAGCAGTTCTTC
NA,TRBV2,once,TRBJ1-5,CASRIQGGTYQPQHF,TGTGCCAGCAGGATTCAAGGAGGGACCTATCAGCCCCAGCATTTT
TRBD1,TRBV25-1,once,TRBJ1-4,CASSAMTGSEKLFF,TGTGCCAGCAGTGCCATGACAGGGTCTGAAAAACTGTTTTTT
NA,TRBV18,NA,TRBJ1-1,CASSAGQINTEAFF,TGTGCCAGCTCCGCCGGACAAATTAACACTGAAGCTTTCTTT
TRBD1,TRBV5-6,NA,TRBJ2-3,CASNRQGQDTQYF,TGTGCCAGCAACCGACAGGGGCAAGATACGCAGTATTTT
TRBD2,TRBV6-5,NA,TRBJ2-5,CASRQMGGQETQYF,TGTGCCAGCAGGCAGATGGGGGGGCAAGAGACCCAGTACTTC
TRBD2,TRBV10-3,NA,TRBJ2-1,CAISGPRDSGDSSYNEQFF,TGTGCCATCAGTGGCCCCCGAGATAGCGGGGATAGTTCCTACAATGAGCAGTTCTTC
TRBD2,TRBV28,few,TRBJ2-7,CASITSGGSSYEQYF,TGTGCCAGCATCACTAGCGGTGGGAGCTCCTACGAGCAGTACTTC
TRBD2,TRBV27,NA,TRBJ2-2,CASKAAGETTGELFF,TGTGCCAGCAAGGCGGCGGGAGAGACCACCGGGGAGCTGTTTTTT
TRBD2,TRBV2,NA,TRBJ2-1,CASSDQLAGAHEQFF,TGTGCCAGCAGTGACCAACTAGCGGGAGCACATGAGCAGTTCTTC
NA,TRBV5-1,NA,TRBJ2-5,CASSSRPGQETQYF,TGCGCCAGCAGCTCCAGACCGGGACAAGAGACCCAGTACTTC
TRBD2,TRBV24-1,NA,TRBJ2-5,CATSGSMFSWREGGETQYF,TGTGCCACCAGTGGTTCGATGTTCAGTTGGCGGGAGGGAGGAGAGACCCAGTACTTC